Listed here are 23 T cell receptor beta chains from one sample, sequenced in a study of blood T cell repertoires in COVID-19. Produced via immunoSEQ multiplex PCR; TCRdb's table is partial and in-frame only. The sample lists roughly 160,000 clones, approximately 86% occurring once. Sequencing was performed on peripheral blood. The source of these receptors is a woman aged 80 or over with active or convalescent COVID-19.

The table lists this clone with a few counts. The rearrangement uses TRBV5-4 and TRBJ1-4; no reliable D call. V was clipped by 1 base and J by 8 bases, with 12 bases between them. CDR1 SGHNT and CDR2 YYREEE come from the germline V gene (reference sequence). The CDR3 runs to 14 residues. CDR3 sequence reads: CASSLMTAEEKLFF. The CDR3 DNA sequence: TGTGCCAGCAGCTTGATGACGGCGGAGGAAAAACTGTTTTTT.

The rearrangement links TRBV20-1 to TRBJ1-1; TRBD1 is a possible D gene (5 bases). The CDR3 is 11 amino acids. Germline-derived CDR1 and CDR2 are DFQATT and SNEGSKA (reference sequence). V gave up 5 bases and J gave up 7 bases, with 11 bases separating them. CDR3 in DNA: TGCAGTGCTTATGACAGATTTGAAGCTTTCTTT. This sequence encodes CSAYDRFEAFF.

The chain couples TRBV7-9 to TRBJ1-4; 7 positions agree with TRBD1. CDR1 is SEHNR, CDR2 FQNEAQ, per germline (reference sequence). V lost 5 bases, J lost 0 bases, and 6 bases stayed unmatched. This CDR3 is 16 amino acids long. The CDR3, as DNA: TGTGCCAGCAGCCCAACAGGGGCTACAACTAATGAAAAACTGTTTTTT. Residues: CASSPTGATTNEKLFF.

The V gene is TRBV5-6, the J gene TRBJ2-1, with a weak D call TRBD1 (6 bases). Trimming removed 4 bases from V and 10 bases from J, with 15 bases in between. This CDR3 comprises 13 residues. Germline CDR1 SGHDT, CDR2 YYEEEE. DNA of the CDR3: TGTGCCAGCAGCCAAACAGGGTACGACGAGCAGTTCTTC. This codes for CASSQTGYDEQFF.

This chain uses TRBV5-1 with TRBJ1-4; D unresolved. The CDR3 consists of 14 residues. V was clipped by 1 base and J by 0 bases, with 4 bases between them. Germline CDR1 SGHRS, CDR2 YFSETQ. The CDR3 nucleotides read TGCGCCAGCAGCTTGACAACAACTAATGAAAAACTGTTTTTT. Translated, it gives CASSLTTTNEKLFF.

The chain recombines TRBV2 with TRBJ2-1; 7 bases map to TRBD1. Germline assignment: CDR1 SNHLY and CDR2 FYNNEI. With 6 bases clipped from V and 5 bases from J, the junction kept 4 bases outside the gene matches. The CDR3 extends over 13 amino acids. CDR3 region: CASSVQGNNEQFF. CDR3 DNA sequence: TGTGCCAGCAGCGTACAGGGGAACAATGAGCAGTTCTTC.

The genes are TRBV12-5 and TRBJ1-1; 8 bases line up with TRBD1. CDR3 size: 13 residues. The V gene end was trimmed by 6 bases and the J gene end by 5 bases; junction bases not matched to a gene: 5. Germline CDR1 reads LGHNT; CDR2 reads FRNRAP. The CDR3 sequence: CASGRQGWTEAFF. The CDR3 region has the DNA TGTGCTAGTGGCCGACAGGGGTGGACTGAAGCTTTCTTT.

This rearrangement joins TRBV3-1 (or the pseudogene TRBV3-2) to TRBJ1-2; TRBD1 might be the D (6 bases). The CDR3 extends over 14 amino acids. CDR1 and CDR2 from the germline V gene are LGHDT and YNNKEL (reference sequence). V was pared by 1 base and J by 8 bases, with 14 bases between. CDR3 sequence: CASSQVRGAVGYTF. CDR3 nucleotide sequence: TGTGCCAGCAGCCAAGTTCGGGGGGCGGTAGGCTACACCTTC.

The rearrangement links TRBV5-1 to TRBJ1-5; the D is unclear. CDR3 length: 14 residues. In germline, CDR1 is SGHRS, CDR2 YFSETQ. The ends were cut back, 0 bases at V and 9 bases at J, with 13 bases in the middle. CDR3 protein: CASSLEGGYRPQHF. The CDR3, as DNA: TGCGCCAGCAGCTTGGAGGGCGGGTATCGGCCCCAGCATTTT.

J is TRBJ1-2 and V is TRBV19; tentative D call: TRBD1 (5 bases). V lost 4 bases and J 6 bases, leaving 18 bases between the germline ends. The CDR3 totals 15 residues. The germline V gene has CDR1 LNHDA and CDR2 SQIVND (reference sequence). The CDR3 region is CASSTHTGLIHGYTF. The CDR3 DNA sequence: TGTGCCAGTAGTACCCATACGGGACTTATACATGGCTACACCTTC.

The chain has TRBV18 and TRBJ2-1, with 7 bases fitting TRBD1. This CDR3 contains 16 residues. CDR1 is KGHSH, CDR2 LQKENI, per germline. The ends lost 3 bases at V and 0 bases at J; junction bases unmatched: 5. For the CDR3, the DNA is TGTGCCAGCTCACCTATGGGGACAGTCTCCTACAATGAGCAGTTCTTC. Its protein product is CASSPMGTVSYNEQFF.

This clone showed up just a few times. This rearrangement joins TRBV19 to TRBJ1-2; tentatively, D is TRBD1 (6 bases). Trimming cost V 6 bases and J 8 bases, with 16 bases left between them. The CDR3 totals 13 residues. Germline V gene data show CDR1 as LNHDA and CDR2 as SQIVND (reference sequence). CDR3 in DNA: TGTGCCAGTAGGGAACAGGGCCGCGGGGGCTACACCTTC. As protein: CASREQGRGGYTF.

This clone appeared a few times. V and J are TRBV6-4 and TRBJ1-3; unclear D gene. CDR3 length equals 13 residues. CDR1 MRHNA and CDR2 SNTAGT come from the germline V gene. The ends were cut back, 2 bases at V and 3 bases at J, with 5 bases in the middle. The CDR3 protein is CASSDEIGNTIYF. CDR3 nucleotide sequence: TGTGCCAGCAGTGACGAGATTGGAAACACCATATATTTT.

CDR3 region: CASSRPGLGSNADTQYF. DNA for the CDR3: TGCGCCAGCAGCCGCCCCGGACTGGGGAGTAACGCAGATACGCAGTATTTT. The J gene is TRBJ2-3, the V gene TRBV4-1; D may be TRBD2 (5 bases). CDR3 length: 17 residues. V was shortened by 4 bases and J by 4 bases, with 21 bases between the two germline ends. The germline gives CDR1 MGHRA, CDR2 YSYEKL.

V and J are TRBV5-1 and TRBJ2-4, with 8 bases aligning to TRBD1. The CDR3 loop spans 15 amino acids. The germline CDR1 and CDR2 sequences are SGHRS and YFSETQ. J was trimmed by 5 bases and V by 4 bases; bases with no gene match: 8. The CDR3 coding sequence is TGCGCCAGCAGCGACGCGGCAGGGGGCCAAAACATTCAGTACTTC. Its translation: CASSDAAGGQNIQYF.

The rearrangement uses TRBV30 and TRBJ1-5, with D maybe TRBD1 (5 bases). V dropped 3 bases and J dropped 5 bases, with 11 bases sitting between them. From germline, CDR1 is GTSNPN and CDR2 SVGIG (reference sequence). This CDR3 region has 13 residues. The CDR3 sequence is CAWSPTVDQPQHF. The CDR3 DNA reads TGTGCCTGGAGCCCGACAGTCGATCAGCCCCAGCATTTT. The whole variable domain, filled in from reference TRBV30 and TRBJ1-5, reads SQTIHQWPATLVQPVGSPLSLECTVEGTSNPNLYWYRQAAGRGLQLLFYSVGIGQISSEVPQNLSASRPQDRQFILSSKKLLLSDSGFYLCAWSPTVDQPQHFGDGTRLSIL.

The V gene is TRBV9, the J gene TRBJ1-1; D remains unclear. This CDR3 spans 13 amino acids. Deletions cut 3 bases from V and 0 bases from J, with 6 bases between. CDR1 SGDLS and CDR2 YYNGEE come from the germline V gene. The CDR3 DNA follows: TGTGCCAGCAGCGCCACAGTGAACACTGAAGCTTTCTTT. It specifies CASSATVNTEAFF.

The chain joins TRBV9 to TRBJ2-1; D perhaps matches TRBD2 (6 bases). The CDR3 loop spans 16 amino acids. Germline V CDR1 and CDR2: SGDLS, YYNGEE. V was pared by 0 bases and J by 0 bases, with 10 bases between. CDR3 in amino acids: CASSVAGSRSYNEQFF. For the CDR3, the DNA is TGTGCCAGCAGCGTAGCCGGGAGCCGCTCCTACAATGAGCAGTTCTTC.

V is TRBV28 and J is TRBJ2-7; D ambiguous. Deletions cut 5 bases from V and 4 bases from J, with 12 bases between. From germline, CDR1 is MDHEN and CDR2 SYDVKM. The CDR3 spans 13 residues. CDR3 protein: CASSTEPLYEQYF. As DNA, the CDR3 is TGTGCCAGCAGTACCGAACCACTTTACGAGCAGTACTTC.

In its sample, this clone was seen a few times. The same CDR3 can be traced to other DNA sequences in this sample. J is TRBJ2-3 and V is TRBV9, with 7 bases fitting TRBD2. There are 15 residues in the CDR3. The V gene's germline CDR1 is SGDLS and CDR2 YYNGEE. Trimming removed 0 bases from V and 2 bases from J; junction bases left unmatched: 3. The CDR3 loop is CASSVDGRYTDTQYF. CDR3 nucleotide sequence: TGTGCCAGCAGCGTAGACGGGAGGTACACAGATACGCAGTATTTT. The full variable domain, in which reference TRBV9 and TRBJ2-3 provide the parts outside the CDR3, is DSGVTQTPKHLITATGQRVTLRCSPRSGDLSVYWYQQSLDQGLQFLIQYYNGEERAKGNILERFSAQQFPDLHSELNLSSLELGDSALYFCASSVDGRYTDTQYFGPGTRLTVL.

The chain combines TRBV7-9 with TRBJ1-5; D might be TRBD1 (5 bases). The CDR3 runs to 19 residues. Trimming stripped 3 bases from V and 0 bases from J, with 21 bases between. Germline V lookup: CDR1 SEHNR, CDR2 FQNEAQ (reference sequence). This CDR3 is CASSFVGLVDSLSNQPQHF. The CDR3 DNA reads TGTGCCAGCAGCTTCGTCGGGTTAGTCGACAGCCTTAGCAATCAGCCCCAGCATTTT. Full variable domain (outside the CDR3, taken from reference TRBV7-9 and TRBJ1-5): DTGVSQNPRHKITKRGQNVTFRCDPISEHNRLYWYRQTLGQGPEFLTYFQNEAQLEKSRLLSDRFSAERPKGSFSTLEIQRTEQGDSAMYLCASSFVGLVDSLSNQPQHFGDGTRLSIL.

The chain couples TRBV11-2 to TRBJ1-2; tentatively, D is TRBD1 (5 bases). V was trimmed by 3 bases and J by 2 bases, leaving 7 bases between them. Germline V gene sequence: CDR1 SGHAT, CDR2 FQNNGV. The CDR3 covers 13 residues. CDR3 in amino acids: CASSLTVNYGYTF. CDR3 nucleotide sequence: TGTGCCAGCAGCTTGACAGTGAACTATGGCTACACCTTC.

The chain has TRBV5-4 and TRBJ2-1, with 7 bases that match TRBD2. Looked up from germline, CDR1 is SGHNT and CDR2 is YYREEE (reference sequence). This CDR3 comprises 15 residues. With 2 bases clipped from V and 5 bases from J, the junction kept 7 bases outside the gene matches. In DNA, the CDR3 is TGTGCCAGCAGCTTAGTAGCGGGTGAGAACAATGAGCAGTTCTTC. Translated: CASSLVAGENNEQFF.